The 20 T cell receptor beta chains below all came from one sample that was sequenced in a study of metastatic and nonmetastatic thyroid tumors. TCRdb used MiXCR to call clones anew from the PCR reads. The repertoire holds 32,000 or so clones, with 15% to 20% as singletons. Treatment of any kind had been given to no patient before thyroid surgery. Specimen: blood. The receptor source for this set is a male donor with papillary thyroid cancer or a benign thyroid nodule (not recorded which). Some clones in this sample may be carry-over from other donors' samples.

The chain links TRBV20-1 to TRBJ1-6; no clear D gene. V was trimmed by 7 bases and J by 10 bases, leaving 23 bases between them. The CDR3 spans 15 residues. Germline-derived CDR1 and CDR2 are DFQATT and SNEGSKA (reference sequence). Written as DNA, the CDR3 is TGCAGTGTCACCCCTCGCAGGTATCGTGGATCACCCCTCCACTTT. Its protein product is CSVTPRRYRGSPLHF.

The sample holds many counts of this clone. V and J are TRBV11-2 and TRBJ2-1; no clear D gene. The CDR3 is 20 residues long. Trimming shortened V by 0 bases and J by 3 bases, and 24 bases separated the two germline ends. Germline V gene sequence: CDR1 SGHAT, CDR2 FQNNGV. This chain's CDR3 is CASSLDILGQSFRRYNEQFF. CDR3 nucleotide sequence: TGTGCCAGCAGCTTAGATATCTTAGGGCAGTCCTTTAGACGCTACAATGAGCAGTTCTTC.

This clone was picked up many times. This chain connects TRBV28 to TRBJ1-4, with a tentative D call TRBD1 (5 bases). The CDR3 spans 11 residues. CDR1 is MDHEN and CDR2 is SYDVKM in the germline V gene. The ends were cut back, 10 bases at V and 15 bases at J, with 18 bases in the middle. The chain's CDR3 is CATESNGGMFF. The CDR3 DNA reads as TGTGCCACAGAGTCTAACGGGGGAATGTTTTTT.

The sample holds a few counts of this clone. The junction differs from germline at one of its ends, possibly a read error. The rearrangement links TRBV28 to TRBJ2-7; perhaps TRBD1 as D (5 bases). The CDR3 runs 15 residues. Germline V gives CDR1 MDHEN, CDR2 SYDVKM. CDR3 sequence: CASSLTHSGNHDQYF. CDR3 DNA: TGTGCCAGCAGTTTAACCCACTCAGGGAACCACGATCAGTACTTC.

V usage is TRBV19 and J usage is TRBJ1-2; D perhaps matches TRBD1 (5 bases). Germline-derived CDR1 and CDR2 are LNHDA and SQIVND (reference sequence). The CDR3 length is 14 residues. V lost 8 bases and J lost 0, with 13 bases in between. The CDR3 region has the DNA TGTGCCAGTTCACCCGGGGGAGCTAACTATGGCTACACCTTC. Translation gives CASSPGGANYGYTF.

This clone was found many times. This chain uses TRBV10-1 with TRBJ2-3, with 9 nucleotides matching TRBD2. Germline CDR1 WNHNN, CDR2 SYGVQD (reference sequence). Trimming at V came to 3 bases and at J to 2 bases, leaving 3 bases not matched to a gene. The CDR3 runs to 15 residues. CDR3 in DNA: TGCGCCAGCAGTGATGGCGGGGGGGCCACAGATACGCAGTATTTT. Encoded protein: CASSDGGGATDTQYF.

The CDR3 is CATSRDTASGSRADTQYF. In nucleotides, the CDR3 is TGTGCCACCAGCAGAGATACGGCTAGCGGTTCACGTGCAGATACGCAGTATTTT. The genes are TRBV15 and TRBJ2-3, with TRBD2 matching over 7 bases. Germline V gives CDR1 LNHNV, CDR2 YYDKDF (reference sequence). With V trimmed by 0 bases and J by 4 bases, 13 bases remained unmatched. The CDR3 totals 18 residues.

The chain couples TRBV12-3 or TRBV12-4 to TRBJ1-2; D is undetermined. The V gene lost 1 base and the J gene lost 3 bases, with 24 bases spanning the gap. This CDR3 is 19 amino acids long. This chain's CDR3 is CASSLVLPVLVLGDYGYTF. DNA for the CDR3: TGTGCCAGCAGTTTAGTCCTCCCCGTACTGGTGCTTGGTGACTATGGCTACACCTTC.

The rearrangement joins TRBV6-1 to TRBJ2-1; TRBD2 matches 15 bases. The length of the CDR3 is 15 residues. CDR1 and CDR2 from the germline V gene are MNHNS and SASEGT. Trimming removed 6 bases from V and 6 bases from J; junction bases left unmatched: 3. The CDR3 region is CASSEGLAGGNEQFF. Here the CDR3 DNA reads TGTGCCAGCAGCGAGGGACTAGCGGGAGGCAATGAGCAGTTCTTC.

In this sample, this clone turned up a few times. This CDR3 is CASSEVLAQGEQYF. In DNA form, the CDR3 reads TGTGCCAGCAGTGAGGTATTAGCGCAGGGAGAGCAGTACTTC. The V gene is TRBV2, the J gene TRBJ2-7; perhaps D is TRBD1 or TRBD2 (5 bases each). The germline V gene encodes CDR1 SNHLY and CDR2 FYNNEI. This CDR3 comprises 14 residues. V lost 3 bases to trimming and J lost 7 bases, with 16 bases between them. Full variable domain (outside the CDR3, taken from reference TRBV2 and TRBJ2-7): EPEVTQTPSHQVTQMGQEVILRCVPISNHLYFYWYRQILGQKVEFLVSFYNNEISEKSEIFDDQFSVERPDGSNFTLKIRSTKLEDSAMYFCASSEVLAQGEQYFGPGTRLTVT.

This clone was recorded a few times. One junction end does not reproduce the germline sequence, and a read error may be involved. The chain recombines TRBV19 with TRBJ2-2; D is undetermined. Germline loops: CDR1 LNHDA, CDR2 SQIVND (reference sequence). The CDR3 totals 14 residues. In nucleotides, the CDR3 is TGTGCCAGTTCTCTCACCTGGAACACCTGGGAGCTGTTTTTT. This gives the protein CASSLTWNTWELFF.

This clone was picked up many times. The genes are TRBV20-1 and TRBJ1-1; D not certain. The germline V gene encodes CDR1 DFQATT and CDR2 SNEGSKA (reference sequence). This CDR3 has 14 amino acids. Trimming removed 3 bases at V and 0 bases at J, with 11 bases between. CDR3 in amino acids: CSARWRGMNTEAFF. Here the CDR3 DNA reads TGCAGTGCTAGGTGGAGAGGGATGAACACTGAAGCTTTCTTT.

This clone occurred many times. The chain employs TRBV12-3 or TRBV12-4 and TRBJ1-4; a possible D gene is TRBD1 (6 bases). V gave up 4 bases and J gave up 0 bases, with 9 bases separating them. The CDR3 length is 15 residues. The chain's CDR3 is CASSSGQTTNEKLFF. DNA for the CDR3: TGTGCCAGCAGTTCTGGACAGACAACTAATGAAAAACTGTTTTTT.

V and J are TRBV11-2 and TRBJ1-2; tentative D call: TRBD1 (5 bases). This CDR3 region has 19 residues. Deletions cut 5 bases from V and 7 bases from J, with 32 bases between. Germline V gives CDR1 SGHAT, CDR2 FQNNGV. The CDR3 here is CASSLVASGMSIRGGGYTF. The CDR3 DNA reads TGTGCCAGCAGCCTAGTAGCGTCGGGGATGAGCATACGTGGGGGTGGCTACACCTTC.

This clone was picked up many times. In DNA form, the CDR3 reads TGTGCCAGTAGTATCGACAGGGACTACGAGCAGTACTTC. This sequence encodes CASSIDRDYEQYF. The chain employs TRBV19 and TRBJ2-7; 7 nucleotides align to TRBD1. CDR1 is LNHDA and CDR2 is SQIVND in the germline V gene (reference sequence). V shed 3 bases, J shed 3 bases, and the junction held 2 bases outside the gene matches. CDR3 length: 13 amino acids. The full variable domain, rest sourced from reference TRBV19 and TRBJ2-7, is DGGITQSPKYLFRKEGQNVTLSCEQNLNHDAMYWYRQDPGQGLRLIYYSQIVNDFQKGDIAEGYSVSREKKESFPLTVTSAQKNPTAFYLCASSIDRDYEQYFGPGTRLTVT.

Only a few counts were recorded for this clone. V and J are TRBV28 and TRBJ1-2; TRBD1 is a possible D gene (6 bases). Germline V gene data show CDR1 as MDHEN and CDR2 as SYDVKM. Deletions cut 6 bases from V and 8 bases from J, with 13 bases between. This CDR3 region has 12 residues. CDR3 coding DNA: TGTGCCAGCAGCCCCAACAGGGTCGGCTACACCTTC. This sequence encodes CASSPNRVGYTF.

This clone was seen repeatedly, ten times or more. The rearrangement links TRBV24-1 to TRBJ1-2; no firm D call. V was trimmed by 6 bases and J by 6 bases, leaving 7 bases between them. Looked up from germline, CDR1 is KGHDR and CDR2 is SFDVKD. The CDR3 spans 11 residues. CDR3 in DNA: TGTGCCACCAGTTGGGGTAATGGCTACACCTTC. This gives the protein CATSWGNGYTF.

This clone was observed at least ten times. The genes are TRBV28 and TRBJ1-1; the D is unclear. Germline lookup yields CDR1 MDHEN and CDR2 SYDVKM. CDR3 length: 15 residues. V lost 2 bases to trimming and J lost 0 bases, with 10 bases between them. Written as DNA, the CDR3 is TGTGCCAGCAGTTTAAGCGGGATCATGAACACTGAAGCTTTCTTT. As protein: CASSLSGIMNTEAFF.

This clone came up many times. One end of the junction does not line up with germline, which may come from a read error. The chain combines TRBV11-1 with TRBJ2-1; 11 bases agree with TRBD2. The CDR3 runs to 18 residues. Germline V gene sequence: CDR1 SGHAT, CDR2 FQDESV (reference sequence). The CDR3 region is CASSSSGLAATSYNEQCF. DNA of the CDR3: TGTGCCAGCAGCTCGTCGGGACTAGCGGCTACGTCCTACAATGAGCAGTGCTTC.

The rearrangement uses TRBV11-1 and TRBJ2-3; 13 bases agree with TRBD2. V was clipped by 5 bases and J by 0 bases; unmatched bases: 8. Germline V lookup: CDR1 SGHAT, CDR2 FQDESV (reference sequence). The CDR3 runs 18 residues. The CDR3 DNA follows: TGTGCCAGCAGCCCCACTAGCGGGAGGGCTCGTAGCACAGATACGCAGTATTTT. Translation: CASSPTSGRARSTDTQYF.